The 20 T cell receptor beta chains reported below all come from one sample, sequenced in a study of PD-L1 blockade in urothelial cancer. Noted time point: pretreatment peripheral blood. Repertoires were generated with immunoSEQ multiplex PCR, while TCRdb's copy carries only in-frame clones and drops some. There are 60,000 to 70,000 clones in the sample; 81% occur only once, and 2.5% to 3.5% lies in the top ten. Sequenced material: PBMCs, taken around atezolizumab (anti-PD-L1) treatment. Every receptor here comes from a man in his 70s with urothelial cancer.

The V and J genes are TRBV7-9 and TRBJ2-5; no reliable D call. The germline V gene encodes CDR1 SEHNR and CDR2 FQNEAQ (reference sequence). The CDR3 extends over 16 amino acids. The germline V and J ends were trimmed by 6 bases and 5 bases, with 22 bases remaining between them. This CDR3 reads CASSLGSGSPMETQYF. CDR3 sequence (DNA): TGTGCCAGCAGTCTGGGCTCTGGGTCCCCTATGGAGACCCAGTACTTC.

This clone was observed a handful of times. This rearrangement joins TRBV19 to TRBJ2-1, with TRBD2 as a possible D gene (6 bases). The V end was cut by 6 bases, the J end by 4 bases, with 10 bases between. Germline-derived CDR1 and CDR2 are LNHDA and SQIVND (reference sequence). The CDR3 is 13 amino acids. The CDR3: CASSRDFYNEQFF. The CDR3 bases are TGTGCCAGTAGCCGGGACTTTTACAATGAGCAGTTCTTC. Based on the CDR3 plus reference TRBV19 and TRBJ2-1, the full variable domain is DGGITQSPKYLFRKEGQNVTLSCEQNLNHDAMYWYRQDPGQGLRLIYYSQIVNDFQKGDIAEGYSVSREKKESFPLTVTSAQKNPTAFYLCASSRDFYNEQFFGPGTRLTVL.

The CDR3 spells CASSYVSSGRANEQFF. The DNA of the CDR3 is TGTGCCAGCAGTTACGTGAGTAGCGGGAGGGCTAATGAGCAGTTCTTC. The rearrangement links TRBV6-5 to TRBJ2-1; TRBD2 aligns across 11 bases. Trimming at V came to 2 bases and at J to 7 bases, leaving 7 bases not matched to a gene. CDR1 MNHEY and CDR2 SVGAGI come from the germline V gene. The CDR3 extends over 16 amino acids.

The CDR3 region is CASRSRTGTEAFF. For the CDR3, the DNA is TGCGCCAGCAGGTCTAGGACAGGCACTGAAGCTTTCTTT. The chain couples TRBV5-1 to TRBJ1-1; 7 bases are a match to TRBD1. Germline assignment: CDR1 SGHRS and CDR2 YFSETQ. This CDR3 comprises 13 residues. V lost 5 bases to trimming and J lost 4 bases; unmatched junction nucleotides: 5.

The rearrangement uses TRBV7-9 and TRBJ2-3; 10 nucleotides line up with TRBD1. Germline V gene lookup returns CDR1 SEHNR and CDR2 FQNEAQ (reference sequence). Trimming cost V 5 bases and J 2 bases; bases outside gene matches: 7. The CDR3 contains 16 residues. CDR3 coding DNA: TGTGCCAGCAGCCCTCCGGGACAGGGGTACACAGATACGCAGTATTTT. It encodes CASSPPGQGYTDTQYF.

This clone has just one count. DNA of the CDR3: TGTGCCAGCAGTGAGGCAGGGATGGATTTGCCCCAGCATTTT. Translating it yields CASSEAGMDLPQHF. The J gene is TRBJ1-5, the V gene TRBV2; TRBD1 might be the D (5 bases). V lost 3 bases and J 9 bases, leaving 15 bases between the germline ends. Germline loops: CDR1 SNHLY, CDR2 FYNNEI. This CDR3 comprises 14 residues.

The CDR3 DNA follows: TGTGCCTGGAGTAGGGGGCCCCCACAAGCCATACTGTTTTTT. Protein product: CAWSRGPPQAILFF. The chain links TRBV30 to TRBJ2-2; 7 positions agree with TRBD1. Germline V gene data show CDR1 as GTSNPN and CDR2 as SVGIG (reference sequence). V shed 2 bases and J 14 bases; nucleotides not matched to a gene: 14. The CDR3 spans 14 residues.

The V gene is TRBV5-6, the J gene TRBJ1-1; 7 nucleotides align to TRBD1. The CDR3 spans 16 residues. Germline lookup yields CDR1 SGHDT and CDR2 YYEEEE. Germline trimming cut 4 bases from V and 1 base from J; bases unmatched to any gene: 10. DNA of the CDR3: TGTGCCAGCAGCCAATTTCCGGACAGGAGGAACACTGAAGCTTTCTTT. Its translation is CASSQFPDRRNTEAFF.

The chain employs TRBV2 and TRBJ2-7, with D unresolved. CDR3 length: 12 residues. CDR1 SNHLY and CDR2 FYNNEI come from the germline V gene. The CDR3 region is CATKAVIYEQYF. In DNA, the CDR3 is TGTGCTACGAAGGCGGTAATCTACGAGCAGTACTTC.

The J gene is TRBJ2-5, the V gene TRBV19, with 7 bases matching TRBD2. V shed 5 bases and J 4 bases; nucleotides not matched to a gene: 10. CDR1 and CDR2 (germline): LNHDA, SQIVND (reference sequence). The CDR3 totals 15 residues. The CDR3 sequence: CASSYGGGPRETQYF. CDR3 nucleotides: TGTGCCAGTAGTTACGGGGGAGGGCCGAGAGAGACCCAGTACTTC.

The chain employs TRBV5-1 and TRBJ1-2, with a possible D match to TRBD1 (5 bases). Germline loops: CDR1 SGHRS, CDR2 YFSETQ. Between the trimmed V and J ends, which lost 1 base and 3 bases, there was a span of 10 bases. There are 14 residues in the CDR3. CDR3 sequence (DNA): TGCGCCAGCAGCTTGTTCCCGGGGGACTATGGCTACACCTTC. Translated, it gives CASSLFPGDYGYTF.

The chain couples TRBV19 to TRBJ1-2, with D perhaps TRBD1 (6 bases). The V gene lost 9 bases and the J gene lost 7 bases, with 15 bases spanning the gap. CDR3 length: 12 residues. Germline V CDR1 and CDR2: LNHDA, SQIVND (reference sequence). CDR3 bases: TGTGCCAGCAGAGAGGGGGACCGTGGCTACACCTTC. Its protein product is CASREGDRGYTF.

The rearrangement joins TRBV6-1 to TRBJ2-2; 8 positions match TRBD2. V lost 8 bases, J lost 5 bases, and 7 bases stayed unmatched. CDR3 size: 14 residues. Germline V gene data show CDR1 as MNHNS and CDR2 as SASEGT. The CDR3 coding sequence is TGTGCCAGCGTCGGGAGGGCCCGTACCGGGGAGCTGTTTTTT. This codes for CASVGRARTGELFF.

This clone appeared once. This chain connects TRBV5-1 to TRBJ1-3; a possible D gene is TRBD1 (6 bases). Germline V lookup: CDR1 SGHRS, CDR2 YFSETQ. The CDR3 runs to 15 residues. Trimming took 4 bases from V and 8 from J, leaving 19 bases between them. CDR3 region: CASSPDGGHRDTIYF. Written as DNA, the CDR3 is TGCGCCAGCAGCCCGGACGGGGGGCATAGGGACACCATATATTTT.

V and J are TRBV5-1 and TRBJ1-2; a possible D gene is TRBD1 (6 bases). Between the trimmed V and J ends, which lost 4 bases and 4 bases, there was a span of 11 bases. Looked up from germline, CDR1 is SGHRS and CDR2 is YFSETQ. This CDR3 region has 13 residues. CDR3 DNA sequence: TGCGCCAGCAGCGTGGACAGCCGCTATGGCTACACCTTC. Its protein is CASSVDSRYGYTF.

The chain recombines TRBV19 with TRBJ1-1; D possibly corresponds to TRBD1 (5 bases). The CDR3 totals 14 residues. The V gene lost 6 bases and the J gene lost 4 bases, with 15 bases spanning the gap. Germline V gene sequence: CDR1 LNHDA, CDR2 SQIVND (reference sequence). The CDR3 region has the DNA TGTGCCAGTAGGGGCAGGGATTCTCGCACTGAAGCTTTCTTT. Amino acids: CASRGRDSRTEAFF.

This chain links TRBV25-1 with TRBJ1-3, with D tentatively TRBD1 (6 bases). The germline V gene has CDR1 MGHDK and CDR2 SYGVNS. V shed 1 base and J shed 0 bases, with 13 bases lying between them. The CDR3 runs to 17 residues. The CDR3 DNA follows: TGTGCCAGCAGTGAATGGGGGGGGCTCAACTCTGGAAACACCATATATTTT. It is translated as CASSEWGGLNSGNTIYF.

The chain links TRBV12-2 to TRBJ1-5; TRBD1, the D gene given by the table, was not confirmed from the DNA. TRBV12-2 is a pseudogene locus. This CDR3 has 14 residues. The CDR3 DNA is TGTGCAAGTCGCCCGGGACAGAGAGATCAGCCCCAGCATTTT. Translation gives CASRPGQRDQPQHF.

The chain joins TRBV2 to TRBJ1-5; maybe TRBD1 (5 bases). Trimming took off 0 bases at V and 0 bases at J, with 6 bases between the two ends. Per germline, CDR1 SNHLY and CDR2 FYNNEI. The CDR3 consists of 15 residues. CDR3 nucleotide sequence: TGTGCCAGCAGTGAAGCTAGGGGTAGCAATCAGCCCCAGCATTTT. Translating it yields CASSEARGSNQPQHF.

This rearrangement joins TRBV11-2 to TRBJ2-2, with D tentatively TRBD2 (6 bases). The CDR3 runs to 16 residues. Germline V gene data show CDR1 as SGHAT and CDR2 as FQNNGV. Between the trimmed V and J ends, which lost 3 bases and 3 bases, there was a span of 14 bases. The chain's CDR3 is CASSFGTLGYTGELFF. Written as DNA, the CDR3 is TGTGCCAGCAGCTTCGGGACTCTCGGATACACCGGGGAGCTGTTTTTT.